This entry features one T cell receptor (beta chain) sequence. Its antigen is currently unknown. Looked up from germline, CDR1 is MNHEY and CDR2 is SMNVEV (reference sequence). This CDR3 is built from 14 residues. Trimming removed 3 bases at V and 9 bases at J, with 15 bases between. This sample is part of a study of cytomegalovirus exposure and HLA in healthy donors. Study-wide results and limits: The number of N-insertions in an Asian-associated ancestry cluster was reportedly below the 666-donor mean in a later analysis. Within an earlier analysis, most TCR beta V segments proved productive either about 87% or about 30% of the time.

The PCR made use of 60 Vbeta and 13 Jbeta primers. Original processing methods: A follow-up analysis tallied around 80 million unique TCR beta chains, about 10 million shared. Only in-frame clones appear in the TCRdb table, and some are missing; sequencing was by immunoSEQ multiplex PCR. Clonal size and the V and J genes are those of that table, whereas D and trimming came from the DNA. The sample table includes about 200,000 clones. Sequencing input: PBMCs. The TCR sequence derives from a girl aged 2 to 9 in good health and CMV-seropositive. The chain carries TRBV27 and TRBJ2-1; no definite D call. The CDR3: CASSFGVIPGEQFF. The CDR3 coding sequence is TGTGCCAGCAGTTTTGGAGTTATCCCCGGTGAGCAGTTCTTC.